Below are 18 T cell receptor beta chains sequenced from a single sample in a study of cytomegalovirus exposure and HLA in healthy donors (dated by TCRdb to the late 2010s). The library was obtained by the immunoSEQ multiplex PCR assay. For the multiplex PCR, a mixture combining 60 forward primers for TCR Vbeta segments and 13 reverse primers for TCR Jbeta segments was used. TCRdb provides this immuneACCESS table in a form limited to in-frame rearrangements. Some clones are lacking; in checked studies, under half of them reflect an unresolved V gene, and why the rest are absent is not known. This sample comprises roughly 170,000 clones, approximately 71% of them detected only once. In total, the top ten clones hold roughly 1.6% of the sample. Specimen: PBMCs. The receptors here all came from a girl between 10 and 17 years old in good health and CMV-seronegative.

The V call is TRBV11-2, the J call TRBJ1-1; D not certain. Germline CDR1 reads SGHAT; CDR2 reads FQNNGV. V lost 4 bases and J lost 3, with 12 bases in between. The CDR3 spans 14 residues. CDR3 protein: CASSYSGGHTEAFF. CDR3 bases: TGTGCCAGCAGCTATTCCGGAGGTCACACTGAAGCTTTCTTT.

The chain recombines TRBV5-1 with TRBJ1-4; the D is unclear. CDR3 length equals 14 residues. V was clipped by 0 bases and J by 3 bases, with 6 bases between them. Germline V gives CDR1 SGHRS, CDR2 YFSETQ. The CDR3 nucleotides are TGCGCCAGCAGCTTGGGGTCAGCTAATGAAAAACTGTTTTTT. Protein sequence: CASSLGSANEKLFF.

This clone was found once. Other nucleotide sequences in the sample specify the same CDR3. This rearrangement joins TRBV5-1 to TRBJ2-1; 9 bases match TRBD2. With 0 bases clipped from V and 7 bases from J, the junction kept 5 bases outside the gene matches. CDR1 SGHRS and CDR2 YFSETQ come from the germline V gene. The CDR3 is 15 residues long. The DNA of the CDR3 is TGCGCCAGCAGCTTGGGGCTAGCGGGGCAAAATGAGCAGTTCTTC. Translated, it gives CASSLGLAGQNEQFF.

The gene calls are TRBV7-2 and TRBJ2-2; possibly TRBD1 for D (6 bases). Germline V gives CDR1 SGHTA, CDR2 FQGNSA. This CDR3 is built from 13 residues. V was trimmed by 5 bases and J by 6 bases, leaving 10 bases between them. As DNA, the CDR3 is TGTGCCAGCAGCCGACAGGTAGCCGGGGAGCTGTTTTTT. Amino acid sequence: CASSRQVAGELFF.

The chain has TRBV14 and TRBJ2-4, with 8 bases aligning to TRBD1. The germline V gene encodes CDR1 SGHDN and CDR2 FVKESK. Germline trimming cut 5 bases from V and 1 base from J; bases unmatched to any gene: 10. The CDR3 is made up of 17 amino acids. The CDR3: CASSSPDRARAKNIQYF. CDR3 bases: TGTGCCAGCAGCTCCCCGGACAGGGCGAGGGCCAAAAACATTCAGTACTTC. The full variable domain, its missing parts supplied by reference TRBV14 and TRBJ2-4, is EAGVTQFPSHSVIEKGQTVTLRCDPISGHDNLYWYRRVMGKEIKFLLHFVKESKQDESGMPNNRFLAERTGGTYSTLKVQPAELEDSGVYFCASSSPDRARAKNIQYFGAGTRLSVL.

J is TRBJ1-5 and V is TRBV7-6; weak D call: TRBD1 (6 bases). This CDR3 contains 18 residues. Germline assignment: CDR1 SGHVS and CDR2 FNYEAQ. Trimming cost V 1 base and J 0 bases, with 16 bases left between them. The CDR3 reads CASSLVIGGDYSNQPQHF. In DNA, the CDR3 is TGTGCCAGCAGCTTAGTCATAGGGGGAGACTATAGCAATCAGCCCCAGCATTTT.

This clone was seen a single time. The CDR3 region is CASSYSAAEAFF. The CDR3 DNA sequence: TGTGCCAGCAGTTACTCGGCAGCTGAAGCTTTCTTT. This chain joins TRBV6-6 and TRBJ1-1; no firm D call. The V and J ends lost 0 bases and 6 bases respectively, with 5 bases between them. This CDR3 has 12 amino acids. Germline CDR1 and CDR2: MNHNY and SVGAGI (reference sequence).

The chain combines TRBV14 with TRBJ1-1, with D possibly matching TRBD1 (5 bases). V dropped 2 bases and J dropped 11 bases, with 15 bases sitting between them. CDR1 and CDR2 from the germline V gene are SGHDN and FVKESK. This CDR3 comprises 13 residues. This CDR3 is CASSQTTRSGAFF. CDR3 coding DNA: TGTGCCAGCAGCCAAACTACCAGGTCAGGGGCTTTCTTT.

This clone was recorded a few times. This rearrangement joins TRBV5-4 to TRBJ2-7; D is undetermined. The germline CDR1 and CDR2 sequences are SGHNT and YYREEE (reference sequence). CDR3 length: 13 residues. Trimming took 2 bases from V and 0 from J, leaving 6 bases between them. The chain's CDR3 is CASSFESSYEQYF. DNA for the CDR3: TGTGCCAGCAGCTTTGAGAGCTCCTACGAGCAGTACTTC.

The rearrangement joins TRBV6-1 to TRBJ2-7; no clear D. Trimming left V 2 bases short and J 0 bases short, with 14 bases between. Germline loops: CDR1 MNHNS, CDR2 SASEGT. There are 16 residues in the CDR3. This CDR3 is CASSELPLGYSYEQYF. The CDR3 DNA reads TGTGCCAGCAGTGAACTCCCCCTCGGGTACTCCTACGAGCAGTACTTC.

This clone was observed once. This chain joins TRBV2 and TRBJ1-6; no firm D call. Germline V gene data show CDR1 as SNHLY and CDR2 as FYNNEI. Trimming stripped 6 bases from V and 9 bases from J, with 9 bases between. The CDR3 length is 12 residues. The CDR3 here is CASRPGGSPLHF. CDR3 coding DNA: TGTGCCAGCAGACCCGGAGGTTCACCCCTCCACTTT.

The gene calls are TRBV5-4 and TRBJ2-7, with 9 bases matching TRBD1. CDR1 is SGHNT, CDR2 YYREEE, per germline (reference sequence). After removal of 3 bases from V and 5 bases from J, the junction contained 12 bases not matched to a gene. This CDR3 comprises 16 residues. CDR3 in amino acids: CASSWGSGTGTHEQYF. CDR3 nucleotide sequence: TGTGCCAGCAGCTGGGGATCCGGGACAGGGACCCACGAGCAGTACTTC.

The J gene is TRBJ1-2, the V gene TRBV6-6; 8 bases are a match to TRBD1. The junction had 6 bases not matched to a gene; V was cut back by 10 bases and J by 2 bases. Germline CDR1 and CDR2: MNHNY and SVGAGI (reference sequence). The CDR3 sequence is 13 residues long. This chain's CDR3 is CATRDRLNYGYTF. The CDR3 nucleotides are TGTGCCACCCGGGACAGGCTAAACTATGGCTACACCTTC.

This clone was seen only once. V is TRBV6-1 and J is TRBJ2-7; D not resolved. V was trimmed by 5 bases and J by 7 bases, leaving 12 bases between them. This CDR3 has 12 amino acids. Germline V CDR1 and CDR2: MNHNS, SASEGT. CDR3 in DNA: TGTGCCAGCAGTCCCCTCGCGTGGGAGCAGTACTTC. This encodes CASSPLAWEQYF.

This clone was counted only a few times. As DNA, the CDR3 is TGTGCCACTGTCCTCTACAATGAGCAGTTCTTC. As protein: CATVLYNEQFF. The V gene is TRBV19, the J gene TRBJ2-1; no definite D call. Germline V gene lookup returns CDR1 LNHDA and CDR2 SQIVND (reference sequence). The V end was cut by 10 bases, the J end by 3 bases, with 7 bases between. The CDR3 is 11 amino acids.

The rearrangement joins TRBV9 to TRBJ2-2; TRBD1 might be the D (6 bases). Germline V gene data show CDR1 as SGDLS and CDR2 as YYNGEE. V lost 3 bases and J lost 4, with 10 bases in between. This CDR3 region has 14 residues. CDR3 region: CASSDRQVTGELFF. CDR3 nucleotides: TGTGCCAGCAGCGATCGACAGGTCACCGGGGAGCTGTTTTTT. Full variable domain (remainder filled in from reference TRBV9 and TRBJ2-2): DSGVTQTPKHLITATGQRVTLRCSPRSGDLSVYWYQQSLDQGLQFLIQYYNGEERAKGNILERFSAQQFPDLHSELNLSSLELGDSALYFCASSDRQVTGELFFGEGSRLTVL.

CDR3 nucleotides: TGCGCCAGCACCTGGGGGGAGCAAGAGACCCAGTACTTC. Translated: CASTWGEQETQYF. V is TRBV5-1 and J is TRBJ2-5; D perhaps matches TRBD2 (6 bases). The V gene's germline CDR1 is SGHRS and CDR2 YFSETQ. Trimming removed 6 bases from V and 2 bases from J, with 11 bases in between. The CDR3 is made up of 13 amino acids. Supplemented by reference TRBV5-1 and TRBJ2-5, the full variable domain reads KAGVTQTPRYLIKTRGQQVTLSCSPISGHRSVSWYQQTPGQGLQFLFEYFSETQRNKGNFPGRFSGRQFSNSRSEMNVSTLELGDSALYLCASTWGEQETQYFGPGTRLLVL.

The chain employs TRBV5-1 and TRBJ2-3, with 10 nucleotides matching TRBD1. The V and J ends lost 2 bases and 0 bases, in that order; junction bases with no gene match: 3. CDR1 is SGHRS and CDR2 is YFSETQ in the germline V gene. The CDR3 is 16 amino acids. The CDR3 reads CASSLRDRGSTDTQYF. The CDR3 DNA reads TGCGCCAGCAGCTTAAGGGACAGGGGAAGCACAGATACGCAGTATTTT.